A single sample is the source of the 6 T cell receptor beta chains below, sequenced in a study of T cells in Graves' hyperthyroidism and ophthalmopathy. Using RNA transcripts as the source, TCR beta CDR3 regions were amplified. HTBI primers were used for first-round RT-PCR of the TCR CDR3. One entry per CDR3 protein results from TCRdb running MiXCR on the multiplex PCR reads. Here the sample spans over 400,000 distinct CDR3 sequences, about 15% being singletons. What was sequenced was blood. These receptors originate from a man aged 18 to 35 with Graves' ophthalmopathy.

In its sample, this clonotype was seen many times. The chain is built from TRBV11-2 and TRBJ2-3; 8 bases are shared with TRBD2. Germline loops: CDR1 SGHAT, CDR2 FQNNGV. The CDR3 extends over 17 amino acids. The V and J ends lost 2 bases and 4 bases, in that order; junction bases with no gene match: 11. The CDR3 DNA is TGTGCCAGCAGCTTAACACCCCGGGGGGGTGGTGCAGATACGCAGTATTTT. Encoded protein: CASSLTPRGGGADTQYF.

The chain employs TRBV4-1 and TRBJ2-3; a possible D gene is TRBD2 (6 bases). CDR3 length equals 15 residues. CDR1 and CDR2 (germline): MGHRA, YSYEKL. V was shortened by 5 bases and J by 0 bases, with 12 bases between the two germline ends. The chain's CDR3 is CASSSRDSSTDTQYF. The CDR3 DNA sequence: TGCGCCAGCAGCTCCCGGGACTCGAGCACAGATACGCAGTATTTT.

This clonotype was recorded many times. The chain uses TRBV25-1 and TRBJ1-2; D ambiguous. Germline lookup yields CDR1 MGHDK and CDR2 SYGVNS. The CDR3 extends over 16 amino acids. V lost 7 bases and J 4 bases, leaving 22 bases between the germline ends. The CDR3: CASTLIRQPSAYGYTF. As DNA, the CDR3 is TGTGCCAGCACTCTAATCCGGCAACCCTCGGCCTATGGCTACACCTTC.

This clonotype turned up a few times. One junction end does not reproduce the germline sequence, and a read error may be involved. This CDR3 is CASRRTSMLGELVF. The DNA of the CDR3 is TGCGCCAGCAGACGGACTTCAATGCTCGGGGAGCTGGTTTTT. The genes are TRBV5-1 and TRBJ2-2, with a tentative D call TRBD2 (5 bases). The CDR3 has 14 amino acids. The germline gives CDR1 SGHRS, CDR2 YFSETQ. The entire variable domain, with the rest obtained from reference TRBV5-1 and TRBJ2-2, is as follows: KAGVTQTPRYLIKTRGQQVTLSCSPISGHRSVSWYQQTPGQGLQFLFEYFSETQRNKGNFPGRFSGRQFSNSRSEMNVSTLELGDSALYLCASRRTSMLGELVFGEGSRLTVL.

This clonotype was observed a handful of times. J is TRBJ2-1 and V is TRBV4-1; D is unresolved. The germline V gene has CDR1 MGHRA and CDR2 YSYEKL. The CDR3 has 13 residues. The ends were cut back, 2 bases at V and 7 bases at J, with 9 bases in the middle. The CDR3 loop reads CASSQLGRNEQFF. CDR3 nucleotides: TGCGCCAGCAGCCAACTGGGCCGGAATGAGCAGTTCTTC.

DNA of the CDR3: TGTGCCAGCAGCCAATTCGATCAGTCCTCCTACAATGAGCAGTTCTTC. It yields the protein CASSQFDQSSYNEQFF. The chain recombines TRBV9 with TRBJ2-1, with no clear D. From germline, CDR1 is SGDLS and CDR2 YYNGEE. This CDR3 contains 16 residues. V gave up 4 bases and J gave up 0 bases, with 14 bases separating them.